The present entry profiles one T cell receptor beta chain with its context. No antigen is known for it. The repertoire was sequenced with immunoSEQ multiplex PCR; TCRdb's copy has only in-frame clones and lacks some. Among 100,000 to 150,000 clones, roughly 92% were seen once, and the ten largest hold 5% to 7%. The source of the sample is a study of T cell responses to AZD1222 COVID-19 vaccine. General observations from the study: Sampling that yielded the repertoires occurred only after the peak T cell response. Donors were largely white British and mainly female; clonal diversity was possibly underestimated.

Germline-derived CDR1 and CDR2 are LGHDT and YNNKEL (reference sequence). This CDR3 is 19 amino acids long. Trimming pared 0 bases from V and 0 bases from J, leaving 19 bases between. This material consisted of peripheral blood, taken on day 0 of AZD1222 vaccination. This clonotype was sampled from an adult in good health. The chain couples TRBV3-1 (or the pseudogene TRBV3-2) to TRBJ2-3; D may be TRBD1 or TRBD2 (5 bases each). The CDR3 DNA sequence: TGTGCCAGCAGCCAAGACCATGTGGGGACGGTCTCTAGCACAGATACGCAGTATTTT. Its translation: CASSQDHVGTVSSTDTQYF.